This T cell receptor beta chain derives from a study of control samples from healthy donors and cancer patients. Profiled with immunoSEQ multiplex PCR; TCRdb holds only in-frame clones, not every one. In the table there are under 150,000 clones, roughly 92% of which are singletons. Germline V CDR1 and CDR2: LGHNA, YNFKEQ. The V gene lost 0 bases and the J gene lost 12 bases, with 17 bases spanning the gap. The CDR3 sequence is 15 residues long. V is TRBV4-2 and J is TRBJ1-4; unclear D gene. The origin of this receptor is a man younger than 45 in good health. Sequenced material: blood. Here the CDR3 reads CASSQDGTYSSELFF. The DNA for the CDR3 is TGTGCCAGCAGCCAAGATGGTACGTATTCTTCGGAACTGTTTTTT.